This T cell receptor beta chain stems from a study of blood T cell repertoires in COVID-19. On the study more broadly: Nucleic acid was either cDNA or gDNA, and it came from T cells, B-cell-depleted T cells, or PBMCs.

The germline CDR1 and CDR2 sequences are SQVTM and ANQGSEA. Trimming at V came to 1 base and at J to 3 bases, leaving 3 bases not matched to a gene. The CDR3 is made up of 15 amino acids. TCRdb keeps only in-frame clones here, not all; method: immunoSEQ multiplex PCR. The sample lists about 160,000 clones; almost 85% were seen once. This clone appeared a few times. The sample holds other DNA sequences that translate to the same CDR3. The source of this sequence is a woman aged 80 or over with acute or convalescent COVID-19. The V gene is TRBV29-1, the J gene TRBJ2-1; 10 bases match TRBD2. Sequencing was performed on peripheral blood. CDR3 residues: CSVEGLAGVYNEQFF. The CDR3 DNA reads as TGCAGCGTTGAAGGTCTAGCGGGGGTCTACAATGAGCAGTTCTTC.